This T cell receptor beta chain was recorded in a study of shared clonotypes between healthy human individuals. Study-wide context: Each donor's CD4 naive and CD4 memory cells filled three plates apiece, CD8 naive two, and CD8 memory one. Study findings and constraints: Non-shared clonotypes displayed generation probabilities falling below those of clonotypes present in all four donors. How much donors shared clonotypes was expected to be affected by sequencing depth.

In this sample, this clone turned up a few times. Its specificity is not known. Other nucleotide sequences in the sample specify the same CDR3. Running of the assay took place at deep level. Profiled with immunoSEQ multiplex PCR; TCRdb holds only in-frame clones, not every one. Of 2.3 million or so clones listed, approximately 93% are singletons. Germline V CDR1 and CDR2: SGHRS, YFSETQ. J gave up 2 bases and V 4 bases, and 5 bases lay outside the gene matches. CDR3 size: 14 residues. The chain joins TRBV5-1 to TRBJ1-1, with TRBD1 matching over 7 bases. The sequence was collected from a man aged 18 to 29 in good health. Some clones in this sample may be carry-over from other donors' samples. Sequenced: naive CD4+ T cells from PBMCs. The subset here: CD45RA+ positively selected. CDR3 in amino acids: CASSTGTANTEAFF. CDR3 nucleotides: TGCGCCAGCAGCACTGGGACAGCTAACACTGAAGCTTTCTTT.